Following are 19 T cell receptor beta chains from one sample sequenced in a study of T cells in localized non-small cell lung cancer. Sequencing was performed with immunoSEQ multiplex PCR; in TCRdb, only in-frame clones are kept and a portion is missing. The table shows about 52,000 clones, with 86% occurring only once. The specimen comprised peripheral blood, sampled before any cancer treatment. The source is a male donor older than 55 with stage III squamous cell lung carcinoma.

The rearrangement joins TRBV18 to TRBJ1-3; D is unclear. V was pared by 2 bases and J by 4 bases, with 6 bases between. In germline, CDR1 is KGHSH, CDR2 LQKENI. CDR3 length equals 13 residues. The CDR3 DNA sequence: TGTGCCAGCTCACCATCAGAAGGAAACACCATATATTTT. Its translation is CASSPSEGNTIYF.

In DNA form, the CDR3 reads TGTGCCAACGGACAGGCGTCGAACACCGGGGAGCTGTTTTTT. It translates to CANGQASNTGELFF. J is TRBJ2-2 and V is TRBV18; 7 nucleotides agree with TRBD1. The V segment lost 10 bases and the J segment 0 bases; nucleotides outside the gene matches: 5. Germline assignment: CDR1 KGHSH and CDR2 LQKENI. The CDR3 is 14 amino acids.

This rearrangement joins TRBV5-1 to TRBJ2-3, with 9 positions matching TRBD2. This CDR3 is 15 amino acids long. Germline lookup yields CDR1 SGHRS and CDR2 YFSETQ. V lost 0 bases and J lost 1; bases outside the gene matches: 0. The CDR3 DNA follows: TGCGCCAGCAGCTTGGAGCGGGAGGGCACAGATACGCAGTATTTT. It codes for CASSLEREGTDTQYF.

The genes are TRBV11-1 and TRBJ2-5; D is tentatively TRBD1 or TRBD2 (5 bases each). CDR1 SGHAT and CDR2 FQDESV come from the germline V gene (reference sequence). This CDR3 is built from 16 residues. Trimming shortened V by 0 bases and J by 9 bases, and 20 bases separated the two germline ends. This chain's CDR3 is CASSLAFTGGLGSQYF. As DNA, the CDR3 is TGTGCCAGCAGCTTAGCGTTTACAGGAGGTCTTGGGTCCCAGTACTTC.

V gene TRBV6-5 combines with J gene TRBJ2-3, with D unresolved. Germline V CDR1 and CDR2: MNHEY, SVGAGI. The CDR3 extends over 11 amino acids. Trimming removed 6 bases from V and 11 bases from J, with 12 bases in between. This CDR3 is CASRKKQKQYF. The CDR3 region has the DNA TGTGCCAGCAGAAAGAAACAGAAGCAGTATTTT.

CDR3 coding DNA: TGTGCCAGCAGCCCCGTGGCCACTGGACAGGAGACAGATACGCAGTATTTT. It codes for CASSPVATGQETDTQYF. The genes are TRBV5-4 and TRBJ2-3; 7 positions match TRBD1. The V gene end was trimmed by 4 bases and the J gene end by 3 bases; junction bases not matched to a gene: 14. This CDR3 is built from 17 residues. Per germline, CDR1 SGHNT and CDR2 YYREEE (reference sequence).

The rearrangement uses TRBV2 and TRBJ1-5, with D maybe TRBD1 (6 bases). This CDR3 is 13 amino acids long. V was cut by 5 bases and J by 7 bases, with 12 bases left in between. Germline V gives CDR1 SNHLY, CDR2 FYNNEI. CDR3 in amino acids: CASSPGGAQPQHF. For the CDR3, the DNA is TGTGCCAGCAGTCCGGGGGGGGCGCAGCCCCAGCATTTT.

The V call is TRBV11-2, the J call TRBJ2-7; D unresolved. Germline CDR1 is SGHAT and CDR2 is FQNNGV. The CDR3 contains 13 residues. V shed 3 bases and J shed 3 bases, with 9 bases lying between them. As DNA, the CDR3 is TGTGCCAGCAGCTTCCCTCCTTTCTACGAGCAGTACTTC. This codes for CASSFPPFYEQYF.

CDR3 region: CASSSGTSAPRSSTDTQYF. CDR3 nucleotide sequence: TGTGCCAGCAGCTCCGGGACTAGCGCACCCCGTTCTAGCACAGATACGCAGTATTTT. The V call is TRBV5-6, the J call TRBJ2-3; 10 bases are shared with TRBD2. There are 19 residues in the CDR3. The trim removed 3 bases at V and 0 bases at J, leaving 13 bases unmatched. CDR1 SGHDT and CDR2 YYEEEE come from the germline V gene.

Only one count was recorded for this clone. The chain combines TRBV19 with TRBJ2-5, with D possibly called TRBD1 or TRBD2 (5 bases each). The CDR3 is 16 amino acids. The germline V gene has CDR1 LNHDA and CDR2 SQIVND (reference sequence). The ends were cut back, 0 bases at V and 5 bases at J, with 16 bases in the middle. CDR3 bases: TGTGCCAGTAGTATAGAGGGGACCGGACCGGAGGAGACCCAGTACTTC. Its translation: CASSIEGTGPEETQYF.

CDR3 in amino acids: CASSSGQGATNEKLFF. The CDR3 nucleotides are TGTGCCAGCAGCTCGGGACAGGGGGCAACTAATGAAAAACTGTTTTTT. The V call is TRBV11-2, the J call TRBJ1-4; TRBD1 matches at 11 bases. In germline, CDR1 is SGHAT, CDR2 FQNNGV. The V and J ends lost 4 bases and 0 bases, in that order; junction bases with no gene match: 1. The CDR3 spans 16 residues.

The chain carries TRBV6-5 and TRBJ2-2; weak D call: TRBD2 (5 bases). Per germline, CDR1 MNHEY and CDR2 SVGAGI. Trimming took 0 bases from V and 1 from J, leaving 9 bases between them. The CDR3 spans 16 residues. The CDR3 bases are TGTGCCAGCAGTTACTCGAGGGCAGGGAACACCGGGGAGCTGTTTTTT. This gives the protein CASSYSRAGNTGELFF.

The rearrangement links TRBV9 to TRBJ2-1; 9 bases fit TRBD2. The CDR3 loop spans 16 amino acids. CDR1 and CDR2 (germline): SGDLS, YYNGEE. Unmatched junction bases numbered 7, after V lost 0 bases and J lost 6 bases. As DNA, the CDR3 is TGTGCCAGCAGCGTAGGGGGTAGCGGGAGCTTCAATGAGCAGTTCTTC. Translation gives CASSVGGSGSFNEQFF. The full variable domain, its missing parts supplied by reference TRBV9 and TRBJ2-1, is DSGVTQTPKHLITATGQRVTLRCSPRSGDLSVYWYQQSLDQGLQFLIQYYNGEERAKGNILERFSAQQFPDLHSELNLSSLELGDSALYFCASSVGGSGSFNEQFFGPGTRLTVL.

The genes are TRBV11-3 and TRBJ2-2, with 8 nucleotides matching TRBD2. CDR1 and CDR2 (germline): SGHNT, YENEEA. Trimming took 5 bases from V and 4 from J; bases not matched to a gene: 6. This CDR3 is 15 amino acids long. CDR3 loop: CASSAAAGGTGELFF. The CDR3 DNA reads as TGTGCCAGCAGCGCCGCGGCGGGGGGCACCGGGGAGCTGTTTTTT.

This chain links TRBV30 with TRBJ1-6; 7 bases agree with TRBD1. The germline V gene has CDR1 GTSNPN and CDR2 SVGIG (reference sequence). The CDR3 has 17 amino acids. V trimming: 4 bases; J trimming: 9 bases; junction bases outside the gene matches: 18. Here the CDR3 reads CAWTPLTGDPLRSPLHF. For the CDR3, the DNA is TGTGCCTGGACTCCCCTCACAGGGGACCCCTTACGTTCACCCCTCCACTTT.

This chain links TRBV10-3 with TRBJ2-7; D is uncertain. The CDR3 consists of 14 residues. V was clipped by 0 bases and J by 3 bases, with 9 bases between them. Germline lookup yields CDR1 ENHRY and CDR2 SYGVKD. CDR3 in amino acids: CAISESGRNYEQYF. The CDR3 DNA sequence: TGTGCCATCAGTGAGTCCGGCAGAAACTACGAGCAGTACTTC.

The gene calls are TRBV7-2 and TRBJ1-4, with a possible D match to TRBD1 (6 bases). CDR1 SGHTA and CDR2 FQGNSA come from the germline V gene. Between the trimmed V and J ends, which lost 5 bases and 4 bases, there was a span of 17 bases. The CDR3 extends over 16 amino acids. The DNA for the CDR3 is TGTGCCAGCAGCCCCAACGGAAGGGGGGGTAATGAAAAACTGTTTTTT. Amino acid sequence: CASSPNGRGGNEKLFF.

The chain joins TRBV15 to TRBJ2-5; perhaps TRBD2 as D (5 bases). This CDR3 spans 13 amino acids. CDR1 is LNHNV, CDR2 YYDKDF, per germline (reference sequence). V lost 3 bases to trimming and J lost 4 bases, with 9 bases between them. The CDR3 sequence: CATSREVGETQYF. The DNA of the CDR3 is TGTGCCACCAGCAGGGAGGTGGGAGAGACCCAGTACTTC.

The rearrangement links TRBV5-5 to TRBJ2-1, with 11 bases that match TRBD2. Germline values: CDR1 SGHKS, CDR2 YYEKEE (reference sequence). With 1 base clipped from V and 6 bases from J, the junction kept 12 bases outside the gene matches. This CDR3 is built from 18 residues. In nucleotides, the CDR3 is TGTGCCAGCAGCTTGACACCGACCCTAGCGGGGGGTTTCAATGAGCAGTTCTTC. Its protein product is CASSLTPTLAGGFNEQFF.